The following is a T cell receptor beta chain sequence with its context. These data come from a study of blood T cell repertoires in COVID-19. The length of the CDR3 is 15 residues. CDR1 is LGHDT, CDR2 YNNKEL, per germline (reference sequence). Trimming removed 1 base from V and 3 bases from J; junction bases left unmatched: 6. Clones were read by immunoSEQ multiplex PCR, and TCRdb kept only the in-frame ones, dropping some. The repertoire has about 89,000 clones, 81% of them found once; the top ten carry about 10%. Sequenced sample: peripheral blood. The sequence was obtained from a woman aged 80 or older with acute or convalescent COVID-19. The genes are TRBV3-1 (or the pseudogene TRBV3-2) and TRBJ2-7, with 7 nucleotides matching TRBD2. CDR3 in DNA: TGTGCCAGCAGCCAAGGGGAGGGAAAGCACTACGAGCAGTACTTC. Protein product: CASSQGEGKHYEQYF.